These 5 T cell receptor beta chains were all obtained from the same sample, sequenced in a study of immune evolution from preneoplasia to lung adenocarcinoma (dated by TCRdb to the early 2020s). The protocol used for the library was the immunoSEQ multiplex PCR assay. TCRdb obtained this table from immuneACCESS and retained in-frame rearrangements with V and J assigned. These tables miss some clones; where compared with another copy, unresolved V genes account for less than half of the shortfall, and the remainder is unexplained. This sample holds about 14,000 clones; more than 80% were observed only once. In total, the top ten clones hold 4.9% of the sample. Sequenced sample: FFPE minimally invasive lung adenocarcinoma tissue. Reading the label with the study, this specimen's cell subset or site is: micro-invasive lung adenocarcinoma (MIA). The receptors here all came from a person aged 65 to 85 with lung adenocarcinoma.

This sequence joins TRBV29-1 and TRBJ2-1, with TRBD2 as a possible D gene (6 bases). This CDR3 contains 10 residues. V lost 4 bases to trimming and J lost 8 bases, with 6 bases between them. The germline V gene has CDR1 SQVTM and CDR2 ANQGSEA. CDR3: CSVGRDEQFF. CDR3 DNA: TGCAGCGTTGGGAGGGATGAGCAGTTCTTC.

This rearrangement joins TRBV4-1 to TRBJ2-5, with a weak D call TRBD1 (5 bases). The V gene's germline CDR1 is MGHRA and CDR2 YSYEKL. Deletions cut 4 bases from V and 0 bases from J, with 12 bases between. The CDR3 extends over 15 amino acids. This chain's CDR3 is CASSPGATDQETQYF. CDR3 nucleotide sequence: TGCGCCAGCAGCCCCGGTGCGACAGACCAAGAGACCCAGTACTTC.

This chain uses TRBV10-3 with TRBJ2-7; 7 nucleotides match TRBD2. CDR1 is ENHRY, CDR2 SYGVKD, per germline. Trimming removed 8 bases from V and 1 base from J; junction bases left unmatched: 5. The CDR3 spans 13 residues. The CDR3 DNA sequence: TGTGCCATCGGAGGAGCGGGGTCCTACGAGCAGTACTTC. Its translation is CAIGGAGSYEQYF.

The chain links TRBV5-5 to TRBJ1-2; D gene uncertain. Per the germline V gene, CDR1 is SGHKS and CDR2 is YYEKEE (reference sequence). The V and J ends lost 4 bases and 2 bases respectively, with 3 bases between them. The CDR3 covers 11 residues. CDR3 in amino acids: CASSQNYGYTF. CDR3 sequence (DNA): TGTGCCAGCAGCCAAAACTATGGCTACACCTTC.

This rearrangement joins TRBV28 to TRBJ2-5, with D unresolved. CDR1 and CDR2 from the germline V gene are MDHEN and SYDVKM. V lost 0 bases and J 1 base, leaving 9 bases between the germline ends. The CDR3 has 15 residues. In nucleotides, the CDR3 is TGTGCCAGCAGTTTATGGCAGACTCTCCAAGAGACCCAGTACTTC. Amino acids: CASSLWQTLQETQYF.